The clone carrying this TCR beta chain was counted ten times or more. The antigen remains undetermined. As for time point: longitudinal time-point 3. Healthy control samples came from blood bank volunteers in Maryland, USA. Synthesis of cDNA was performed by 5'RACE using 10-nucleotide random UMIs. A single run covered 15-18 subjects with over 180 million TCR-beta sequences. Via MiXCR, TCRdb re-called the 5' RACE reads, giving one row per CDR3 protein. Found here are 53,000 or so distinct CDR3 sequences, approximately 9.2% of them singletons; the top ten hold 1.5% to 2%. The sample originates from a study of neurological immune-mediated disorders. Findings of the study overall: No CDR3 amino acid sequences recurred among expanded clones across subjects, suggesting private repertoires in all groups.

Trimming stripped 5 bases from V and 4 bases from J, with 6 bases between. The V gene's germline CDR1 is LGHDT and CDR2 YNNKEL (reference sequence). The CDR3 has 12 amino acids. The receptor comes from a woman between 35 and 50 years old in good health. The chain employs TRBV3-1 and TRBJ2-1; D gene ambiguous. The source material was PBMCs. The CDR3 DNA is TGTGCCAGCAGCGAAAGATACAATGAGCAGTTCTTC. Translation: CASSERYNEQFF.